This section outlines one TCR beta chain sequence together with its context. The antigen is not known. Germline lookup yields CDR1 SEHNR and CDR2 FQNEAQ (reference sequence). The CDR3 is 16 amino acids. Trimming stripped 0 bases from V and 0 bases from J, with 9 bases between. PCR primers comprised 60 Vbeta and 13 Jbeta primers. Clones were sequenced by immunoSEQ multiplex PCR, and TCRdb holds only the in-frame ones, with some missing. The sample holds 150,000 to 200,000 clones; around 74% are singletons and the top ten take roughly 1.9%. These data originate in a study of cytomegalovirus exposure and HLA in healthy donors. Overall study context: Among the 398 genotyped donors, around 85% were placed in the Caucasian-associated ancestry cluster.

Donors counted as nominally healthy when sampled, yet unrecorded immune exposures were likely. Regarding the study as a whole: Earlier analysis yielded a pattern in which most TCR beta V segments were productive about 90% or about 30% of the time. A later analysis by the authors found several of the most significant clusters apparently linked to common viral pathogens.

Source material: PBMCs. The receptor was isolated from a female donor in good health and CMV-seronegative. This rearrangement joins TRBV7-9 to TRBJ2-1, with D possibly matching TRBD2 (5 bases). The CDR3 region is CASSLASGSSYNEQFF. CDR3 nucleotide sequence: TGTGCCAGCAGCTTAGCATCTGGGAGCTCCTACAATGAGCAGTTCTTC.